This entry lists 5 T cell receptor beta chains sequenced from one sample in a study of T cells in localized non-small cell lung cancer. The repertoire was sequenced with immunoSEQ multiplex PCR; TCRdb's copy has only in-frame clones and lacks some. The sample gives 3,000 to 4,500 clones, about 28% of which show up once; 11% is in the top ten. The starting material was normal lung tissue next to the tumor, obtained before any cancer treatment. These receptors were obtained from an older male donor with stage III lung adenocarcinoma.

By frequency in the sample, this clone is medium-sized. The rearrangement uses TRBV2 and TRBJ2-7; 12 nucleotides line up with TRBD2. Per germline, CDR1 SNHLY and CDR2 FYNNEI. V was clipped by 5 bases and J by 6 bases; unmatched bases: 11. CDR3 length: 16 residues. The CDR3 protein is CASSQTASGRASEQYF. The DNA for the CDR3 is TGTGCCAGCAGTCAGACCGCTAGCGGGAGGGCCAGCGAGCAGTACTTC.

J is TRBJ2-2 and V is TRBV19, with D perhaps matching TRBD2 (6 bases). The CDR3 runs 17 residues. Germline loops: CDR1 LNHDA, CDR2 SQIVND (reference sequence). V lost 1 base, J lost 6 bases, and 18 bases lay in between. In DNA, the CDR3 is TGTGCCAGTAGTATAGCCCGGCATTGGCGGGACCCCGGGGAGCTGTTTTTT. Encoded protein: CASSIARHWRDPGELFF.

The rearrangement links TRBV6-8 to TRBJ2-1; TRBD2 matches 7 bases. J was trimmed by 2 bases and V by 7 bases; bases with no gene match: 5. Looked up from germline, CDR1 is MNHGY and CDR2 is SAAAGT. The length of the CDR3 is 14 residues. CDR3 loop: CASIPGTTYNEQFF. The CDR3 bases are TGTGCCAGCATTCCCGGGACTACCTACAATGAGCAGTTCTTC.

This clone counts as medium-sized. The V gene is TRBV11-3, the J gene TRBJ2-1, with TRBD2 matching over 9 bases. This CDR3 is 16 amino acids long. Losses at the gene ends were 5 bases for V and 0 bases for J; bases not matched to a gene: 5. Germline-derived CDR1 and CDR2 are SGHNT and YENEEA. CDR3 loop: CASSRSGGSSYNEQFF. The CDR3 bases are TGTGCCAGCAGCCGTAGCGGGGGCAGCTCCTACAATGAGCAGTTCTTC.

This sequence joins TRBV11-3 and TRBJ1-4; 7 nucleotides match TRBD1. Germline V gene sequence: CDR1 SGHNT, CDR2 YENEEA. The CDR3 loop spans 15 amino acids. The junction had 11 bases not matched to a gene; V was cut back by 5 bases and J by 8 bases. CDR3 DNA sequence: TGTGCCAGCAGCCCAGCCGGGACAGAAAAGGAAAAACTGTTTTTT. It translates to CASSPAGTEKEKLFF.